The 30 T cell receptor beta chains given below trace back to one sample, sequenced in a study of CD4+ T cells in melanoma. Here immunoSEQ multiplex PCR was the method, and the copy in TCRdb shows in-frame clones only, minus some. The sample has some 10,000 clones; about 60% are singletons. Material: cells from a culture (not recorded whether cultured in vitro). The receptor source for this set is a human donor with melanoma.

The chain is built from TRBV7-9 and TRBJ2-1; TRBD2 agrees at 7 bases. The CDR3 is made up of 16 amino acids. With V trimmed by 4 bases and J by 1 base, 7 bases remained unmatched. CDR1 is SEHNR, CDR2 FQNEAQ, per germline (reference sequence). In DNA form, the CDR3 reads TGTGCCAGCAGCTCCGCGACTAGCTTATCCTACAATGAGCAGTTCTTC. Residues: CASSSATSLSYNEQFF.

This clone has only one observation. This rearrangement joins TRBV9 to TRBJ2-1; TRBD2 aligns across 9 bases. The CDR3 runs 15 residues. J lost 5 bases, V lost 4 bases, and 7 bases had no gene match. Germline CDR1 reads SGDLS; CDR2 reads YYNGEE. The CDR3 sequence: CASSPRIAGDNEQFF. The CDR3 DNA reads TGTGCCAGCAGCCCCCGGATAGCGGGGGACAATGAGCAGTTCTTC.

This clone was observed a few times. The genes are TRBV11-2 and TRBJ2-5, with TRBD1 matching over 7 bases. V gave up 5 bases and J gave up 3 bases; unmatched junction bases: 3. The CDR3 runs 13 residues. CDR1 and CDR2 (germline): SGHAT, FQNNGV. Written as DNA, the CDR3 is TGTGCCAGCAGCCCGACAGGGAAAGAGACCCAGTACTTC. Amino acid sequence: CASSPTGKETQYF.

This clone showed up just a few times. The rearrangement uses TRBV5-1 and TRBJ1-2; D unresolved. The V gene's germline CDR1 is SGHRS and CDR2 YFSETQ. V was cut by 3 bases and J by 6 bases, with 18 bases left in between. The CDR3 length is 15 residues. The CDR3 spells CASSSNPGIKDGYTF. In DNA, the CDR3 is TGCGCCAGCAGCTCGAACCCCGGGATTAAGGATGGCTACACCTTC.

V and J are TRBV6-6 and TRBJ2-3; either TRBD1 or TRBD2 may fit D (5 bases each). From germline, CDR1 is MNHNY and CDR2 SVGAGI (reference sequence). With 4 bases removed from V and 1 base from J, the gap between germline ends came to 12 bases. CDR3 length: 15 residues. CDR3 sequence (DNA): TGTGCCAGCAGTTCGGGAAGAGGGGGCACAGATACGCAGTATTTT. Its translation is CASSSGRGGTDTQYF.

The rearrangement uses TRBV7-8 and TRBJ1-4; D unresolved. The CDR3 spans 15 residues. Germline CDR1 and CDR2: SGHVS and FQNEAQ. Trimming removed 4 bases from V and 3 bases from J, with 12 bases in between. The CDR3 bases are TGTGCCAGCAGCTCCTTCAGGCGAGCTAATGAAAAACTGTTTTTT. Amino acid sequence: CASSSFRRANEKLFF.

The rearrangement links TRBV2 to TRBJ2-3; 10 nucleotides agree with TRBD2. Germline CDR1 and CDR2: SNHLY and FYNNEI. Unmatched junction bases numbered 7, after V lost 6 bases and J lost 4 bases. CDR3 length: 15 residues. CDR3: CASSPGTSVADTQYF. DNA of the CDR3: TGTGCCAGCAGCCCTGGGACTAGCGTAGCAGATACGCAGTATTTT.

The CDR3, as DNA: TGTGCCAGCAGAACCAGGGGAGAGAACACTGAAGCTTTCTTT. This encodes CASRTRGENTEAFF. The chain couples TRBV6-6 to TRBJ1-1; D might be TRBD1 (6 bases). Germline V CDR1 and CDR2: MNHNY, SVGAGI (reference sequence). This CDR3 comprises 14 residues. V was cut by 6 bases and J by 1 base, with 12 bases left in between.

This clone has a handful of counts. This chain's CDR3 is CASSLALGTEAFF. The CDR3 coding sequence is TGTGCCAGCAGCTTAGCGCTGGGCACTGAAGCTTTCTTT. The chain uses TRBV7-9 and TRBJ1-1; D unresolved. CDR1 is SEHNR, CDR2 FQNEAQ, per germline (reference sequence). V lost 0 bases to trimming and J lost 4 bases, with 6 bases between them. The CDR3 totals 13 residues.

V usage is TRBV7-3 and J usage is TRBJ1-1, with D possibly TRBD1 on 5 matching bases. With 5 bases removed from V and 4 bases from J, the gap between germline ends came to 17 bases. The CDR3 is 15 amino acids. Germline values: CDR1 SGHTA, CDR2 FQGTGA. The CDR3 spells CASSAVGGGFTEAFF. CDR3 in DNA: TGTGCCAGCAGCGCCGTGGGGGGGGGATTCACTGAAGCTTTCTTT.

This clone was recorded a few times. This sample includes further DNA sequences coding for the same CDR3. This chain uses TRBV27 with TRBJ2-3, with 13 positions matching TRBD2. V lost 5 bases and J lost 6; bases outside the gene matches: 5. The length of the CDR3 is 15 residues. Germline loops: CDR1 MNHEY, CDR2 SMNVEV (reference sequence). CDR3 sequence reads: CASSLGLAGVDTQYF. The CDR3 coding sequence is TGTGCCAGCAGTCTAGGACTAGCGGGGGTGGATACGCAGTATTTT.

This chain joins TRBV2 and TRBJ2-3; possibly TRBD1 for D (5 bases). The V gene lost 3 bases and the J gene lost 0 bases, with 7 bases spanning the gap. Germline lookup yields CDR1 SNHLY and CDR2 FYNNEI. The CDR3 totals 14 residues. Written as DNA, the CDR3 is TGTGCCAGCAGTGACAGGACAAGCACAGATACGCAGTATTTT. Translated, it gives CASSDRTSTDTQYF.

This chain uses TRBV30 with TRBJ1-1; TRBD1 is a possible D gene (6 bases). Trimming left V 8 bases short and J 9 bases short, with 19 bases between. Germline V gene sequence: CDR1 GTSNPN, CDR2 SVGIG (reference sequence). The CDR3 spans 12 residues. CDR3 protein: CAAYRVLGKAFF. DNA of the CDR3: TGTGCCGCCTACAGGGTTTTGGGGAAAGCTTTCTTT.

V and J are TRBV7-9 and TRBJ1-2; D not resolved. The CDR3 covers 11 residues. Between the trimmed V and J ends, which lost 2 bases and 7 bases, there was a span of 5 bases. Germline V gene sequence: CDR1 SEHNR, CDR2 FQNEAQ (reference sequence). CDR3 nucleotides: TGTGCCAGCAGCTTACAGAGTGGCTACACCTTC. Translated, it gives CASSLQSGYTF.

The V and J genes are TRBV25-1 and TRBJ2-2; 10 bases match TRBD2. CDR1 and CDR2 from the germline V gene are MGHDK and SYGVNS. The CDR3 runs 16 residues. After removal of 1 base from V and 7 bases from J, the junction contained 6 bases not matched to a gene. CDR3 coding DNA: TGTGCCAGCAGTGAATTCCTAGCGGGGGCAGGCGGGGAGCTGTTTTTT. It encodes CASSEFLAGAGGELFF.

This clone was seen a few times. The chain is built from TRBV18 and TRBJ1-2; 9 positions match TRBD1. Per germline, CDR1 KGHSH and CDR2 LQKENI. V was clipped by 2 bases and J by 2 bases; unmatched bases: 0. There are 14 residues in the CDR3. The CDR3 DNA reads as TGTGCCAGCTCACCAGGGACAGGGAACTATGGCTACACCTTC. Its protein is CASSPGTGNYGYTF. The full variable domain, rest sourced from reference TRBV18 and TRBJ1-2, is NAGVMQNPRHLVRRRGQEARLRCSPMKGHSHVYWYRQLPEEGLKFMVYLQKENIIDESGMPKERFSAEFPKEGPSILRIQQVVRGDSAAYFCASSPGTGNYGYTFGSGTRLTVV.

The chain is built from TRBV5-1 and TRBJ2-5; TRBD1 matches at 9 bases. The DNA matches TRBJ2-7 better at its end, which makes the J call doubtful. Germline V CDR1 and CDR2: SGHRS, YFSETQ. The CDR3 consists of 14 residues. The CDR3 here is CASSLGTGGDEQYF. CDR3 nucleotides: TGCGCCAGCAGCTTGGGTACAGGGGGCGACGAGCAGTACTTC.

The J gene is TRBJ2-2, the V gene TRBV7-6, with TRBD2 identical over 8 bases. V shed 1 base, J shed 1 base, and the junction held 8 bases outside the gene matches. This CDR3 spans 18 amino acids. Per the germline V gene, CDR1 is SGHVS and CDR2 is FNYEAQ. This CDR3 is CASSLVMTGGKNTGELFF. The CDR3 DNA sequence: TGTGCCAGCAGCTTAGTGATGACGGGGGGGAAGAACACCGGGGAGCTGTTTTTT.

The rearrangement uses TRBV28 and TRBJ2-7; D is perhaps TRBD1 or TRBD2 (5 bases each). The V end was cut by 7 bases, the J end by 5 bases, with 18 bases between. The CDR3 is 14 amino acids. Per the germline V gene, CDR1 is MDHEN and CDR2 is SYDVKM. CDR3 sequence (DNA): TGTGCCAGCACCATTCGGGACGGTCGTAACGAGCAGTACTTC. Its protein product is CASTIRDGRNEQYF.

In its sample, this clone was seen a few times. This chain joins TRBV6-6 and TRBJ1-5; D unclear. Germline-derived CDR1 and CDR2 are MNHNY and SVGAGI (reference sequence). The CDR3 sequence is 13 residues long. V was pared by 0 bases and J by 9 bases, with 9 bases between. The CDR3 is CASSYSDQRPQHF. In DNA, the CDR3 is TGTGCCAGCAGTTACTCGGACCAGAGGCCCCAGCATTTT.

The rearrangement uses TRBV5-1 and TRBJ1-1; 8 nucleotides line up with TRBD1. V lost 4 bases, J lost 11 bases, and 7 bases stayed unmatched. Looked up from germline, CDR1 is SGHRS and CDR2 is YFSETQ. The CDR3 spans 12 residues. The CDR3 coding sequence is TGCGCCAGCAGCATACAGGGGGTTGAGGCTTTCTTT. The encoded protein is CASSIQGVEAFF.

This clone was picked up one time. Here the CDR3 reads CASSLRAPSTDTQYF. CDR3 nucleotide sequence: TGTGCCAGCAGCCTCCGGGCCCCGAGCACAGATACGCAGTATTTT. The V and J genes are TRBV5-5 and TRBJ2-3, with unresolved D. Trimming took 4 bases from V and 0 from J, leaving 12 bases between them. The V gene's germline CDR1 is SGHKS and CDR2 YYEKEE (reference sequence). This CDR3 contains 15 residues.

The CDR3 region has the DNA TGTGCCAGCAACGGACAGACAAAACTGTTTTTT. Amino acid sequence: CASNGQTKLFF. The chain employs TRBV2 and TRBJ1-4, with D possibly being TRBD1 (6 bases). Germline-derived CDR1 and CDR2 are SNHLY and FYNNEI. The CDR3 covers 11 residues. The V gene lost 7 bases and the J gene lost 10 bases, with 10 bases spanning the gap.

The V call is TRBV6-5, the J call TRBJ1-4, with TRBD1 matching 7 bases. The CDR3 covers 15 residues. CDR1 is MNHEY and CDR2 is SVGAGI in the germline V gene. V shed 5 bases and J 8 bases; nucleotides not matched to a gene: 11. The CDR3 DNA reads as TGTGCCAGCAGTCAATCGACAGGGTTCGGCGAAAAACTGTTTTTT. Its translation is CASSQSTGFGEKLFF.

This clone is judged medium-sized (0.01 to 0.1%). This sequence joins TRBV2 and TRBJ1-2, with TRBD1 matching over 7 bases. Germline V gene sequence: CDR1 SNHLY, CDR2 FYNNEI. The V gene end was trimmed by 2 bases and the J gene end by 1 base; junction bases not matched to a gene: 7. The CDR3 length is 16 residues. The CDR3 sequence: CASSEWRGRLNYGYTF. DNA for the CDR3: TGTGCCAGCAGTGAATGGAGGGGGCGCCTTAACTATGGCTACACCTTC.

The CDR3 nucleotides read TGTGCCAGCAGCTTAGCCTCTAGCGGGGGAATAGGTGAGCAGTTCTTC. Translated: CASSLASSGGIGEQFF. The chain combines TRBV7-3 with TRBJ2-1; 10 positions agree with TRBD2. V lost 2 bases, J lost 9 bases, and 10 bases stayed unmatched. The CDR3 consists of 16 residues. Germline-derived CDR1 and CDR2 are SGHTA and FQGTGA.

CDR3 protein: CAWSSGQARAFF. The CDR3 bases are TGTGCCTGGAGTTCAGGACAGGCGCGGGCTTTCTTT. This chain uses TRBV30 with TRBJ1-1, with 7 bases matching TRBD1. The trim removed 2 bases at V and 11 bases at J, leaving 8 bases unmatched. There are 12 residues in the CDR3. Germline assignment: CDR1 GTSNPN and CDR2 SVGIG (reference sequence).

The chain is built from TRBV4-1 and TRBJ2-7, with 10 bases identical to TRBD2. This CDR3 has 17 residues. CDR1 is MGHRA and CDR2 is YSYEKL in the germline V gene. The J segment lost 2 bases and the V segment lost 11 bases, leaving 18 bases of the junction unmatched. The CDR3 nucleotides read TGCGCCCCCAGGGCGGGGAGCGGGGGGGCTCGGACCTACGAGCAGTACTTC. Its translation: CAPRAGSGGARTYEQYF.

The chain uses TRBV7-8 and TRBJ2-4; no clear D gene. With 4 bases removed from V and 0 bases from J, the gap between germline ends came to 16 bases. The CDR3 loop spans 17 amino acids. Germline CDR1 is SGHVS and CDR2 is FQNEAQ. The CDR3 DNA follows: TGTGCCAGCAGCTCCGGACGGGTAGGGCTAGCCAAAAACATTCAGTACTTC. Translation: CASSSGRVGLAKNIQYF.

V usage is TRBV7-2 and J usage is TRBJ1-1, with 7 bases identical to TRBD1. The CDR3 length is 14 residues. V trimming: 4 bases; J trimming: 5 bases; junction bases outside the gene matches: 7. Per the germline V gene, CDR1 is SGHTA and CDR2 is FQGNSA. The CDR3 sequence is CASSSSNRGTEAFF. The CDR3 DNA reads TGTGCCAGCAGCTCCAGCAACAGGGGAACTGAAGCTTTCTTT.